The 27 T cell receptor beta chains below come from one sample, sequenced in a study of breast tumors, draining lymph nodes, adjacent tissues. TCRdb itself ran the multiplex PCR reads through MiXCR, one entry per CDR3 protein. The sample holds 190,000 or so distinct CDR3 sequences; around 33% are singletons and the top ten take 4% to 5.5%. The lymph nodes were axillary draining lymph nodes from breast cancer patients. The specimen sequenced was axillary lymph node tissue. The receptor source for this set is a female donor with breast cancer. Some clones in this sample may be carry-over from other donors' samples.

The chain is built from TRBV7-2 and TRBJ2-7; the D is unclear. V lost 1 base and J lost 8, with 12 bases in between. This CDR3 has 13 residues. Germline values: CDR1 SGHTA, CDR2 FQGNSA. As DNA, the CDR3 is TGTGCCAGCAGCTTAGGGGTCAGGTACAAGCAGTACTTC. Translated: CASSLGVRYKQYF.

To note about this clonotype: A much larger clone sits a single nucleotide away, making a read error possible. This rearrangement joins TRBV20-1 to TRBJ2-5, with 7 bases lining up with TRBD1. The CDR3 extends over 13 amino acids. Germline V gene lookup returns CDR1 DFQATT and CDR2 SNEGSKA (reference sequence). The CDR3, as DNA: TGCAGTGCTAGAATACAGGGGAAAGAGGCCCAGTACTTC. This sequence encodes CSARIQGKEAQYF.

At least ten counts were recorded for this clonotype. The gene calls are TRBV5-1 and TRBJ2-7; the D is unclear. CDR3 length: 14 residues. V gave up 0 bases and J gave up 3 bases, with 10 bases separating them. The germline V gene encodes CDR1 SGHRS and CDR2 YFSETQ. CDR3 residues: CASSLDLGGYEQYF. The CDR3 DNA is TGCGCCAGCAGCTTGGATCTGGGCGGCTACGAGCAGTACTTC.

Here the CDR3 reads CASSPPWQGTGELFF. In DNA, the CDR3 is TGTGCCAGCTCACCACCGTGGCAGGGGACCGGGGAGCTGTTTTTT. The chain is built from TRBV18 and TRBJ2-2; D possibly corresponds to TRBD1 (6 bases). The CDR3 runs 15 residues. V was clipped by 0 bases and J by 5 bases, with 10 bases between them. Germline CDR1 is KGHSH and CDR2 is LQKENI.

Many counts were recorded for this clonotype. The chain is built from TRBV18 and TRBJ1-2, with a weak D call TRBD1 (5 bases). Trimming took 3 bases from V and 6 from J, leaving 14 bases between them. CDR3 length: 14 residues. Per germline, CDR1 KGHSH and CDR2 LQKENI. The CDR3 here is CASSPSGGADGYTF. The CDR3 DNA is TGTGCCAGCTCACCGTCCGGGGGTGCGGATGGCTACACCTTC.

This clonotype has ten or more counts. The gene calls are TRBV28 and TRBJ2-5; maybe TRBD1 (5 bases). Germline V gene lookup returns CDR1 MDHEN and CDR2 SYDVKM. The CDR3 length is 16 residues. The germline V and J ends were trimmed by 6 bases and 2 bases, with 19 bases remaining between them. Written as DNA, the CDR3 is TGTGCCAGCAGCTCGACCGTGGGGCTGGGGCAAGAGACCCAGTACTTC. The encoded protein is CASSSTVGLGQETQYF.

The chain joins TRBV4-2 to TRBJ2-5, with D perhaps TRBD2 (5 bases). The V end lost 5 bases, the J end lost 2 bases, and 12 bases lay between the germline ends. Germline assignment: CDR1 LGHNA and CDR2 YNFKEQ. This CDR3 is built from 14 residues. The CDR3 region is CASSSAGRQETQYF. The CDR3 coding sequence is TGTGCCAGCAGCTCGGCGGGCAGACAAGAGACCCAGTACTTC.

At least ten counts were recorded for this clonotype. CDR3 nucleotide sequence: TGCAGTGCCCGAGCCGGGAGAGGGGTCCCAGATTCACCCCTCCACTTT. The encoded protein is CSARAGRGVPDSPLHF. V gene TRBV20-1 combines with J gene TRBJ1-6, with D maybe TRBD1 (5 bases). V shed 6 bases and J shed 8 bases, with 23 bases lying between them. Germline CDR1 is DFQATT and CDR2 is SNEGSKA (reference sequence). There are 16 residues in the CDR3.

This clonotype occurred many times. The germline gene is not matched at one end of the junction; a read error may be the cause. This chain links TRBV9 with TRBJ2-5, with TRBD1 identical over 7 bases. The CDR3 is 14 residues long. Germline V gene sequence: CDR1 SGDLS, CDR2 YYNGEE. The CDR3 sequence: CASSVAQGQETQSF. CDR3 nucleotides: TGTGCCAGCAGCGTAGCACAGGGGCAAGAGACCCAGTCCTTC.

This clonotype was recorded at least ten times. The chain joins TRBV4-1 to TRBJ2-3; unclear D gene. The CDR3 runs 17 residues. V was cut by 4 bases and J by 7 bases, with 24 bases left in between. Germline values: CDR1 MGHRA, CDR2 YSYEKL. The CDR3 protein is CASSPTKITDPSNTQYF. The CDR3 nucleotides are TGCGCCAGCAGCCCGACAAAGATTACCGACCCTTCCAATACGCAGTATTTT.

The chain is built from TRBV29-1 and TRBJ2-3, with 10 nucleotides matching TRBD2. This CDR3 contains 14 residues. The germline V gene has CDR1 SQVTM and CDR2 ANQGSEA. V was clipped by 4 bases and J by 3 bases; unmatched bases: 4. The CDR3 DNA is TGCAGCGTTGGGCTAGCGGGAGCAACAGATACGCAGTATTTT. Residues: CSVGLAGATDTQYF.

This clonotype was picked up many times. The genes are TRBV10-2 and TRBJ1-4; D is ambiguous. The germline gives CDR1 WSHSY, CDR2 SAAADI. The CDR3 covers 16 residues. The germline V and J ends were trimmed by 7 bases and 4 bases, with 19 bases remaining between them. The CDR3 region is CASKKGRAGFNEKLFF. The CDR3 DNA reads TGCGCCAGCAAGAAGGGAAGAGCAGGATTTAATGAAAAACTGTTTTTT.

This clonotype was seen repeatedly, ten times or more. CDR3 sequence (DNA): TGTGCCAGCAGCCCGAGAGCGGGCTACGAGCAGTACTTC. Amino acids: CASSPRAGYEQYF. The rearrangement joins TRBV9 to TRBJ2-7; D may be TRBD2 (6 bases). Germline CDR1 SGDLS, CDR2 YYNGEE. CDR3 size: 13 residues. V lost 4 bases and J lost 3, with 11 bases in between.

There are many counts of this clonotype. The gene calls are TRBV4-3 and TRBJ2-2, with D possibly being TRBD1 (5 bases). This CDR3 is 15 amino acids long. Germline CDR1 LGHNA, CDR2 YSLEER. V was pared by 4 bases and J by 0 bases, with 9 bases between. As DNA, the CDR3 is TGCGCCAGCAGCCGGGGCAGGGCGAACACCGGGGAGCTGTTTTTT. Translation gives CASSRGRANTGELFF.

This clonotype is a singleton in its sample. At one end the junction does not follow the germline gene, possibly because of a read error. The genes are TRBV7-3 and TRBJ2-3, with 7 bases lining up with TRBD2. Per the germline V gene, CDR1 is SGHTA and CDR2 is FQGTGA. This CDR3 has 17 residues. The CDR3 is CASSLTSGASGSDPQYF. In DNA, the CDR3 is TGTGCCAGCAGCTTAACGTCCGGGGCTAGCGGTTCAGATCCGCAGTATTTT. Filled out from reference TRBV7-3 and TRBJ2-3, the complete variable domain reads GAGVSQTPSNKVTEKGKYVELRCDPISGHTALYWYRQSLGQGPEFLIYFQGTGAADDSGLPNDRFFAVRPEGSVSTLKIQRTERGDSAVYLCASSLTSGASGSDPQYFGPGTRLTVL.

This clonotype was observed many times. The chain links TRBV3-1 to TRBJ2-3; 12 nucleotides line up with TRBD2. Germline CDR1 reads LGHDT; CDR2 reads YNNKEL (reference sequence). This CDR3 comprises 16 residues. V lost 1 base to trimming and J lost 2 bases; unmatched junction nucleotides: 1. The CDR3 DNA reads as TGTGCCAGCAGCCAAGGACTAGCGGGGGCCACAGATACGCAGTATTTT. It encodes CASSQGLAGATDTQYF.

The sample holds many counts of this clonotype. The chain has TRBV2 and TRBJ1-2, with a weak D call TRBD1 (6 bases). Germline assignment: CDR1 SNHLY and CDR2 FYNNEI. This CDR3 is built from 15 residues. V was shortened by 10 bases and J by 8 bases, with 26 bases between the two germline ends. CDR3: CATQGPAGASRGYTF. CDR3 in DNA: TGTGCCACCCAGGGTCCAGCAGGGGCATCTCGGGGCTACACCTTC.

This clonotype appeared many times. The chain links TRBV10-2 to TRBJ1-4; D is possibly TRBD1 (5 bases). This CDR3 contains 13 residues. V shed 7 bases and J shed 8 bases, with 14 bases lying between them. Looked up from germline, CDR1 is WSHSY and CDR2 is SAAADI. The CDR3 loop is CASKRQFNEKLFF. Written as DNA, the CDR3 is TGCGCCAGCAAGCGACAGTTTAACGAAAAACTGTTTTTT.

In the case of this clonotype: A much larger clone lies one base from this, so it may be a read error. This chain connects TRBV20-1 to TRBJ2-1, with 8 bases identical to TRBD1. CDR1 is DFQATT and CDR2 is SNEGSKA in the germline V gene (reference sequence). This CDR3 spans 13 amino acids. CDR3 in amino acids: CSARRTGYNAQFF. For the CDR3, the DNA is TGCAGTGCTAGGAGGACAGGGTACAATGCGCAGTTCTTC.

Points on this clonotype: This may arise from a read error, as a much more abundant clone is one base away. The chain is built from TRBV5-8 and TRBJ1-2; 7 nucleotides align to TRBD1. The junction had 13 bases not matched to a gene; V was cut back by 3 bases and J by 8 bases. The CDR3 extends over 15 amino acids. Germline V CDR1 and CDR2: SGHTS, YDEGEE. The chain's CDR3 is CASSYRTPRGGGYTF. CDR3 nucleotides: TGTGCCAGCAGCTACAGGACCCCCAGGGGGGGCGGCTACACCTTC.

The V and J genes are TRBV29-1 and TRBJ2-1, with a possible D match to TRBD2 (7 bases). V lost 5 bases and J 8 bases, leaving 13 bases between the germline ends. CDR1 is SQVTM, CDR2 ANQGSEA, per germline. The CDR3 sequence is 12 residues long. CDR3 nucleotide sequence: TGCAGCGTTAGGGGGGGGGCCGATGAGCAGTTCTTC. Protein sequence: CSVRGGADEQFF.

This clonotype has ten or more counts. This chain connects TRBV19 to TRBJ2-1; D is perhaps TRBD1 or TRBD2 (5 bases each). The V and J ends lost 7 bases and 9 bases respectively, with 16 bases between them. Per the germline V gene, CDR1 is LNHDA and CDR2 is SQIVND (reference sequence). The length of the CDR3 is 13 residues. The CDR3, as DNA: TGTGCCAGTAAACGGGACGGACGGGGTGAGCAGTTCTTC. Its translation: CASKRDGRGEQFF.

V is TRBV20-1 and J is TRBJ2-2; the D is unclear. The CDR3 has 14 residues. Trimming removed 5 bases at V and 10 bases at J, with 20 bases between. Germline CDR1 reads DFQATT; CDR2 reads SNEGSKA (reference sequence). The CDR3 sequence: CSAYRVTNAAELFF. The CDR3 DNA sequence: TGCAGTGCTTACCGTGTTACGAACGCCGCGGAGCTGTTTTTT.

The J gene is TRBJ2-1, the V gene TRBV2; TRBD2 aligns across 15 bases. This CDR3 spans 17 amino acids. The V gene's germline CDR1 is SNHLY and CDR2 FYNNEI. Germline trimming cut 7 bases from V and 9 bases from J; bases unmatched to any gene: 13. For the CDR3, the DNA is TGTGCCAGCAACCCGGGACTAGCGGGGGGCCTCGGGGGTGAGCAGTTCTTC. It codes for CASNPGLAGGLGGEQFF.

Of note for this clonotype: The junction and the germline gene differ at one end; a read error may be behind it. V usage is TRBV20-1 and J usage is TRBJ2-1; D remains unclear. Germline V gene lookup returns CDR1 DFQATT and CDR2 SNEGSKA (reference sequence). The CDR3 is 12 residues long. This chain's CDR3 is CSASYFMSEPFF. CDR3 bases: TGCAGTGCTAGCTACTTTATGAGTGAGCCGTTCTTC.

As concerns this clonotype: Germline is not matched at one junction end, which may reflect a read error. The chain recombines TRBV7-9 with TRBJ1-2, with a tentative D call TRBD1 (6 bases). Germline loops: CDR1 SEHNR, CDR2 FQNEAQ (reference sequence). The CDR3 length is 15 residues. In DNA form, the CDR3 reads TGTGCCAGCAGTTTGGGGACAACAGCCAGCTATGGCTACTCCTTC. The encoded protein is CASSLGTTASYGYSF.

This clonotype was seen at least ten times. V is TRBV4-1 and J is TRBJ2-3; 9 positions agree with TRBD2. The CDR3 is made up of 16 amino acids. CDR1 and CDR2 (germline): MGHRA, YSYEKL. The V and J ends lost 5 bases and 5 bases, in that order; junction bases with no gene match: 11. This CDR3 reads CASSALGGGGEDTQYF. The CDR3 nucleotides read TGCGCCAGCAGCGCGCTTGGCGGGGGGGGGGAAGATACGCAGTATTTT.